This T cell receptor (beta chain) was recovered during a study of low-dose radiotherapy and immunotherapy resistance in tumors. First-strand cDNA used TRAV- and TRBV-specific primers, covering alpha and beta chains. TCR amplification ran 15 to 25 PCR cycles using constant-region and V-primer adapter primers. Researchers amplified the isolated mRNA using in vitro transcription. MiXCR, run by TCRdb on the reads, gives a single entry per CDR3 protein. The repertoire holds about 84,000 distinct CDR3 sequences, with 15% to 20% as singletons. The sample's time point: after trial treatment. This sample's treatment: LDRT plus nivolumab, ipilimumab, low-dose cyclophosphamide and aspirin (RACIN trial). This clonotype appeared many times. Trimming left V 5 bases short and J 9 bases short, with 14 bases between. The CDR3 loop spans 13 amino acids. Germline lookup yields CDR1 LGHDT and CDR2 YNNKEL (reference sequence).

This chain uses TRBV3-1 with TRBJ2-1, with a possible D match to TRBD2 (5 bases). The sequence was collected from a male donor with prostate cancer. Sequences were derived from PBMCs, sampled after low-dose radiotherapy plus immunotherapy. The CDR3 nucleotides are TGTGCCAGCAGCAAAAGTGAGGGCCGTGAGCAGTTCTTC. It yields the protein CASSKSEGREQFF.